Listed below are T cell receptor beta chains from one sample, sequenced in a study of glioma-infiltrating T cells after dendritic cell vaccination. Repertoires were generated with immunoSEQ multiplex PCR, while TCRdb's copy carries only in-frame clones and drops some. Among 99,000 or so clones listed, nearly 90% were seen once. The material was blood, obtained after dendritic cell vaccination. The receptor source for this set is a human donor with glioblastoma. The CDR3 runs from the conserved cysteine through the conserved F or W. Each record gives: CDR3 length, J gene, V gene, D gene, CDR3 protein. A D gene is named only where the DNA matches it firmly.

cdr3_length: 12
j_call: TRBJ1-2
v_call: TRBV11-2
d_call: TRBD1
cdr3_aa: CASSMGQGGYTF

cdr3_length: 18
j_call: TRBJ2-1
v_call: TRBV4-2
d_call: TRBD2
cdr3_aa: CASSQDLLAGGWYNEQFF

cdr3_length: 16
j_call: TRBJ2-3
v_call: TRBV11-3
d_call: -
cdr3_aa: CASSFSFPGGTDTQYF

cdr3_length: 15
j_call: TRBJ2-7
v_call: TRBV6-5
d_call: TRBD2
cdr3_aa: CASKEELAATYEQYF

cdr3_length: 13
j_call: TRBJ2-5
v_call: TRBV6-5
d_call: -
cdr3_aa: CASRTPGLETQYF

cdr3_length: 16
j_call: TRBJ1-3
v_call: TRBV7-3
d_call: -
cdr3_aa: CASSAGPAGSGNTIYF

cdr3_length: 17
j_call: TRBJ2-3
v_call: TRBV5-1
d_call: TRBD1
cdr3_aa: CASSLEGQIPRADTQYF

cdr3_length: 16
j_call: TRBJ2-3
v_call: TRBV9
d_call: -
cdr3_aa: CASSVASPRGWDTQYF

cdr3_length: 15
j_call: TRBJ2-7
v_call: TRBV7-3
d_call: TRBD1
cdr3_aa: CASSRDRAEAYEQYF

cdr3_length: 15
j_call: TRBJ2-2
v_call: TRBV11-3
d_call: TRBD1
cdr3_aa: CASSPGQDNTGELFF

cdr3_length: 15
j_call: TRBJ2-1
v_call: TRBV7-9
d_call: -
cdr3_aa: CASSLRDTIYNEQFF

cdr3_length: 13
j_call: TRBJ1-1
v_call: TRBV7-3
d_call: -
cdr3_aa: CASSLGTGTEAFF

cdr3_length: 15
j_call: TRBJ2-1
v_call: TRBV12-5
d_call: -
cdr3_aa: CASGLGRSSYNEQFF

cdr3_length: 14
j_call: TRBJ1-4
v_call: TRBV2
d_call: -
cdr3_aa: CASRLARAGEKLFF

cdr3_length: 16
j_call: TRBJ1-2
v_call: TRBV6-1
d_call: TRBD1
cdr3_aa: CASSEAAWGTGVGYTF

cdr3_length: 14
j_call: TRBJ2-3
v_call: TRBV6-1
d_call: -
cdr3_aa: CASSEAFRGGTQYF

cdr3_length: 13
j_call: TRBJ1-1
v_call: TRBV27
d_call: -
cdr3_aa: CASSHGENTEAFF

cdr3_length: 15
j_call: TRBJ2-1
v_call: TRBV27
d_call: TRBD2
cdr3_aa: CASSLGSGRDNEQFF

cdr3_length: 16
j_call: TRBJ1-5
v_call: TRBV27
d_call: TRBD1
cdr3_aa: CASAPSGGEGNQPQHF

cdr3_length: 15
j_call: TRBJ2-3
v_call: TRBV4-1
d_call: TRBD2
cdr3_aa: CASRASAGGPGTQYF

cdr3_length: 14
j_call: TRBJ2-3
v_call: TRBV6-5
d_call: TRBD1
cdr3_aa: CASTKDRVTDTQYF

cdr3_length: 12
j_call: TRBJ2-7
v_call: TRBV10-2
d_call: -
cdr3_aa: CASSKSSYEQYF

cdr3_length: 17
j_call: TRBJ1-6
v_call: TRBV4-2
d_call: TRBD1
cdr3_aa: CATQTGTGRLGDSPLHF

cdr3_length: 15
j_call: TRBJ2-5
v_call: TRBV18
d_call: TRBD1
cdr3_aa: CASSPLQGAAETQYF

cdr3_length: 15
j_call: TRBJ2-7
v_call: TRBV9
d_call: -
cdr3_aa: CASSVGSLSSYEQYF

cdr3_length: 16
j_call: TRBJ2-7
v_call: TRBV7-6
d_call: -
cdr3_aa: CASSLGTGVGSYEQYF